This T cell receptor (beta chain) emerged from a study of shared clonotypes between healthy human individuals. Points from the study as a whole: Sampling was confined to blood; repertoires within tissues likely differ. Memory subsets had estimated richness that was generally smaller than that of naive subsets.

The repertoire was sequenced with immunoSEQ multiplex PCR; TCRdb's copy has only in-frame clones and lacks some. The data show 740,000 or so clones, with less than 80% seen just once and under 2% held by the top ten. This clone has just a few counts. Its cognate antigen is unknown. The same CDR3 also results from other DNA sequences found in this sample. V lost 0 bases to trimming and J lost 2 bases, with 4 bases between them. The CDR3 contains 13 residues. Germline assignment: CDR1 SGHAT and CDR2 FQDESV (reference sequence). This TCR was recovered from a woman aged 30 to 39 in good health. V and J are TRBV11-1 and TRBJ1-1; D not certain. What was sequenced was memory CD4+ T cells sorted from blood. The subset denotes: CD45RA-negative fraction. In DNA form, the CDR3 reads TGTGCCAGCAGCTTAGCTGAAAACACTGAAGCTTTCTTT. Its protein product is CASSLAENTEAFF.